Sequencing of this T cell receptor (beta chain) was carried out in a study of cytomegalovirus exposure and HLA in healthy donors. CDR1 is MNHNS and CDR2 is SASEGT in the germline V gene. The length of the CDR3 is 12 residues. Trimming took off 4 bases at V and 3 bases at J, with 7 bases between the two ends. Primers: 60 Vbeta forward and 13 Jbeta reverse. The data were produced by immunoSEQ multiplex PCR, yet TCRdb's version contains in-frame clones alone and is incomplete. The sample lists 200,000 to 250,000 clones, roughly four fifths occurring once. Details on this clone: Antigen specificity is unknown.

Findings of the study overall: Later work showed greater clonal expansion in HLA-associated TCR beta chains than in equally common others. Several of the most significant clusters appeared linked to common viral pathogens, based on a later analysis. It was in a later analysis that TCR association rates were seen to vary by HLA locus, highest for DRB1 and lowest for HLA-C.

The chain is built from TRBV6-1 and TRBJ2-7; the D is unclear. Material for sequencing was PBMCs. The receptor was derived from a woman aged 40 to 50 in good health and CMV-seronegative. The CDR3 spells CASSARSYEQYF. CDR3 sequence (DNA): TGTGCCAGCAGTGCCCGGAGCTACGAGCAGTACTTC.